This TCR beta chain originates from a study of T cell changes during pregnancy in multiple sclerosis. TCRdb's table, derived via immunoSEQ multiplex PCR, lists solely in-frame clones and lacks some. The sample lists roughly 56,000 clones, around 90% occurring once. This CDR3 has 12 amino acids. Germline loops: CDR1 MNHEY, CDR2 SMNVEV (reference sequence). Trimming stripped 8 bases from V and 1 base from J, with 8 bases between. This clone came up once. The TCR comes from a female donor with multiple sclerosis, enrolled in a pregnancy study. The input for sequencing was peripheral blood, taken in the first trimester of pregnancy. The chain has TRBV27 and TRBJ1-1, with a possible D match to TRBD1 (6 bases). The CDR3 protein is CASGGQNTEAFF. The DNA for the CDR3 is TGTGCCAGCGGGGGACAGAACACTGAAGCTTTCTTT.